This is a list of T cell receptor beta chains from one sample in a study of T cells after yellow fever vaccination. TCRdb itself ran the 5' RACE reads through MiXCR, one entry per CDR3 protein. The sample records nearly 550,000 distinct CDR3 sequences, less than 20% being singletons. This sample comprised PBMCs, obtained 15 days after the yellow fever booster vaccination. These TCRs come from a young man who received the YFV17D yellow fever vaccine. CDR3s include the opening cysteine and the closing phenylalanine or tryptophan. D genes are given only for firm matches. Only part of the rows carry a size: once, few, many, or a class if the clone is expanded.

.	.	TRBV12-3/TRBV12-4	TRBJ2-7	CASSIPLVGNSEQYF	TGTGCCAGCAGTATCCCGCTGGTAGGTAACTCCGAGCAGTACTTC
.	.	TRBV7-2	TRBJ2-3	CVRTDTQYF	TGTGTACGCACAGATACGCAGTATTTT
TRBD2	.	TRBV19	TRBJ2-7	CASSMVYGTSSYEQYF	TGTGCCAGTAGTATGGTCTACGGGACTAGCTCCTACGAGCAGTACTTC
TRBD2	few	TRBV27	TRBJ2-1	CASSRAGGGYNEQFF	TGTGCCAGCAGTCGAGCGGGAGGAGGGTACAATGAGCAGTTCTTC
TRBD2	few	TRBV20-1	TRBJ2-3	CSAGPMRAGGTDTQYF	TGCAGTGCCGGCCCCATGAGGGCGGGGGGCACAGATACGCAGTATTTT
TRBD2	.	TRBV6-2/TRBV6-3	TRBJ2-4	CASRTGGGAKNIQYF	TGTGCCAGCAGGACGGGCGGGGGGGCCAAAAACATTCAGTACTTC
.	few	TRBV12-5	TRBJ1-1	CASGLTGTAFF	TGTGCTAGTGGTTTGACAGGGACAGCTTTCTTT
TRBD2	.	TRBV20-1	TRBJ2-5	CSARVVAGVGETQYF	TGCAGTGCTAGGGTCGTAGCGGGAGTGGGAGAGACCCAGTACTTC
TRBD2	.	TRBV7-3	TRBJ2-1	CASSLGSGSFTEQFF	TGTGCCAGCAGCTTAGGTAGCGGGAGTTTCACTGAGCAGTTCTTC
.	.	TRBV12-5	TRBJ2-7	CASGQGLYF	TGTGCTAGTGGTCAGGGACTTTACTTC
.	few	TRBV6-1	TRBJ1-5	CASSERNLSNQPQHF	TGTGCCAGCAGTGAAAGGAATCTCAGCAATCAGCCCCAGCATTTT
.	many	TRBV5-6	TRBJ2-4	CASSLRTGRNIQYF	TGTGCCAGCAGTCTTCGGACTGGCCGAAACATTCAGTACTTC
.	.	TRBV6-5	TRBJ2-1	CASSFEGVHNEQFF	TGTGCCAGCAGTTTCGAGGGAGTCCACAATGAGCAGTTCTTC
.	.	TRBV12-3/TRBV12-4	TRBJ2-1	CASSLGFGTYNEQFF	TGTGCCAGCAGTTTAGGATTCGGAACCTACAATGAGCAGTTCTTC
.	few	TRBV29-1	TRBJ2-5	CSVELLLQETQYF	TGCAGCGTTGAATTGCTACTCCAAGAGACCCAGTACTTC
.	.	TRBV7-2	TRBJ2-7	CASSHRDSYEQYF	TGTGCCAGCAGCCACCGGGACTCCTACGAGCAGTACTTC
.	.	TRBV6-2/TRBV6-3	TRBJ1-1	CASSYSLAGPQAFF	TGTGCCAGCAGTTACTCGTTGGCGGGACCACAAGCTTTCTTT
TRBD2	.	TRBV19	TRBJ2-1	CASSGGRYNEQFF	TGTGCCAGTAGCGGCGGGAGGTACAATGAGCAGTTCTTC
.	.	TRBV29-1	TRBJ2-2	CSGSDQNTGELFF	TGCAGCGGATCAGACCAGAACACCGGGGAGCTGTTTTTT
.	.	TRBV5-1	TRBJ2-1	CASSSFWENNEQFF	TGCGCCAGCAGCTCCTTCTGGGAGAACAATGAGCAGTTCTTC
.	.	TRBV5-6	TRBJ1-5	CASSSGGPAGPQHF	TGTGCCAGCAGCTCGGGGGGGCCGGCCGGGCCCCAGCATTTT
TRBD2	few	TRBV20-1	TRBJ2-1	CSARGSGRATYNEQFF	TGCAGTGCTAGGGGTAGCGGGAGAGCAACCTACAATGAGCAGTTCTTC
.	few	TRBV5-1	TRBJ2-1	CASSLAPSGGSSYNEQFF	TGCGCCAGCAGCTTGGCCCCCTCGGGGGGCAGCTCCTACAATGAGCAGTTCTTC
TRBD1	.	TRBV7-8	TRBJ2-7	CASSHRDRDSYEQYF	TGTGCCAGCAGCCACCGGGACAGGGACTCCTACGAGCAGTACTTC
.	.	TRBV9	TRBJ1-2	CASSATGTDHGYTF	TGTGCCAGCAGCGCTACCGGGACGGACCATGGCTACACCTTC
.	.	TRBV6-5	TRBJ1-6	CASSFNRNNSPLHF	TGTGCCAGCAGTTTCAACAGAAATAATTCACCCCTCCACTTT